Described below is a single T cell receptor beta chain sequence and its context. Unique molecular identifiers were present on the cDNA, and a universal primer site came from template switching. TCRdb ran MiXCR on the 5' RACE reads and lists one entry per CDR3 protein. The sample lists about 260,000 distinct CDR3 sequences, roughly 7% occurring once. The sample is drawn from a study of identical twins. This CDR3 comprises 13 residues. Trimming cost V 8 bases and J 3 bases, with 10 bases left between them. In germline, CDR1 is MNHEY, CDR2 SMNVEV (reference sequence). The same specimen was also included in a second study, on yellow fever vaccine responses in identical twins.

The V call is TRBV27, the J call TRBJ2-2; TRBD2 might be the D (6 bases). Sequenced: memory (CD45RO+) T cells sorted from blood. The TCR was taken from a young woman in good health. The CDR3 spells CASSRRDTGELFF. Written as DNA, the CDR3 is TGTGCCAGCTCGAGGAGGGACACCGGGGAGCTGTTTTTT.